Listed below are T cell receptor beta chains from one sample, sequenced in a study of CD8 T cells in Susac syndrome. TCRdb itself ran the immunoSEQ multiplex PCR reads through MiXCR, one entry per CDR3 protein. In the table there are 240,000 or so distinct CDR3 sequences, approximately 95% of which are singletons. The sequenced sample was CD4+ T cells from PBMCs. The receptors stem from a human donor with Susac syndrome. The CDR3 runs from the conserved cysteine through the conserved F or W. D genes are given only for firm matches. Size is stated for part of the rows, as once, few or many counts, or as a class when the clone is expanded.

>TRBV28|TRBJ2-7|TRBD1|.|16
TGTGCCAGCAGTCCCCCCCGGACAGGGAGCTCCTACGAGCAGTACTTC
CASSPPRTGSSYEQYF
>TRBV5-4|TRBJ2-3|.|.|12
TGTGCCAGCAGCCCCGGCGGCATTGGGCAGTATTTT
CASSPGGIGQYF
>TRBV29-1|TRBJ2-1|TRBD1|once|15
TGCAGCGTTGCCCTTTTCCAGGGGGCATACAATGAGCAGTTCTTC
CSVALFQGAYNEQFF
>TRBV3-1|TRBJ2-7|TRBD1|.|17
TGTGCCAGCAGCCAACGAAAACTAGGGACAGGGAACTACGAGCAGTACTTC
CASSQRKLGTGNYEQYF
>TRBV9|TRBJ2-1|TRBD2|.|14
TGTGCCAGCAGCATCCTGACTAGCGGCTTAGAGCAGTTCTTC
CASSILTSGLEQFF
>TRBV2|TRBJ1-1|.|.|13
TGTGCCAGCATTCGAAGGAAGAACACTGAAGCTTTCTTT
CASIRRKNTEAFF
>TRBV29-1|TRBJ2-6|.|.|14
TGCAGCGTCCCGCGCGACTCTGGGGCCAACGTCCTGACTTTC
CSVPRDSGANVLTF
>TRBV4-1|TRBJ2-5|TRBD2|.|16
TGCGCCAGCAGCCCGATAGAGACTAGCGGGAGCAAGACCCAGTACTTC
CASSPIETSGSKTQYF
>TRBV7-2|TRBJ2-3|TRBD2|once|14
TGTGCCAGCAGCTTAGAGCGGGGGGTGGGGACGCAGTATTTT
CASSLERGVGTQYF
>TRBV4-1|TRBJ2-4|.|.|16
TGCGCCAGCAGCCAAGGGTCGACTGGCCCTAAAAACATTCAGTACTTC
CASSQGSTGPKNIQYF
>TRBV20-1|TRBJ1-2|.|.|15
TGCAGTGCTAGGGGGCAGGGGCGCCCAAACTATGGCTACACCTTC
CSARGQGRPNYGYTF
>TRBV4-1|TRBJ2-2|TRBD1|once|16
TGCGCCAGCAGCCCCTCGACAGGGCAGGCCACCGGGGAGCTGTTTTTT
CASSPSTGQATGELFF
>TRBV12-3/TRBV12-4|TRBJ2-3|.|.|15
TGTGCCAGCAGCCTTAGCGGAACCAGCACAGATACGCAGTATTTT
CASSLSGTSTDTQYF
>TRBV20-1|TRBJ1-1|.|.|14
TGCAGTGCTAGACGGGGGGCTGGGAACACTGAAGCTTTCTTT
CSARRGAGNTEAFF
>TRBV20-1|TRBJ2-1|TRBD2|.|16
TGCAGTGCTAGAGGTGTTGGCGGGAGGGCCGGCAATGAGCAGTTCTTC
CSARGVGGRAGNEQFF
>TRBV5-1|TRBJ2-2|.|.|15
TGCGCCAGCACACTCACTAGACCTAACACCGGGGAGCTGTTTTTT
CASTLTRPNTGELFF
>TRBV7-9|TRBJ2-1|TRBD2|.|15
TGTGCCAGCAGCTTATCGGGCGGGAGTCCAAATGAGCAGTTCTTC
CASSLSGGSPNEQFF
>TRBV10-2|TRBJ1-2|.|.|13
TGCGCCAGCAGTGTCGGCAGATACGATGGCTACACCTTC
CASSVGRYDGYTF
>TRBV11-3|TRBJ2-7|.|.|17
TGTGCCAGCAGCTTAGATCGACCGGATAGAAGCTCCTACGAGCAGTACTTC
CASSLDRPDRSSYEQYF
>TRBV29-1|TRBJ2-5|.|.|13
TGCAGCATAGGAAGTGCAGGGACAGAGACCCAGTACTTC
CSIGSAGTETQYF
>TRBV28|TRBJ2-7|.|.|14
TGTGCCAGCAGTTTAACCGGTTCCCCCTACGAGCAGTACTTC
CASSLTGSPYEQYF
>TRBV24-1|TRBJ2-5|.|.|15
TGTGCCACCAGTGATGGCAGGGACCCACAAGAGACCCAGTACTTC
CATSDGRDPQETQYF
>TRBV19|TRBJ1-5|.|.|14
TGTGCCAGTAGTCTCAGGCGGGGCAATCAGCCCCAGCATTTT
CASSLRRGNQPQHF
>TRBV5-1|TRBJ2-3|TRBD2|.|17
TGCGCCAGCAGCCAGGTGGGAAGACGGGAGGGCCGTGATACGCAGTATTTT
CASSQVGRREGRDTQYF
>TRBV9|TRBJ2-3|.|.|15
TGTGCCAGCAGCGCCTCCCCGATCGAGACAGATACGCAGTATTTT
CASSASPIETDTQYF
>TRBV30|TRBJ2-3|TRBD2|.|13
TGTGCCTGGAGTGCCCTAGCGGCAGATACGCAGTATTTT
CAWSALAADTQYF
>TRBV2|TRBJ2-7|.|.|12
TGTGCCAGCAGGGACAGATATCGCGAGCAGTACTTC
CASRDRYREQYF
>TRBV5-1|TRBJ2-1|TRBD2|.|14
TGCGCCAGCAGCTCCCGGACTAGCATAGGTGAGCAGTTCTTC
CASSSRTSIGEQFF
>TRBV29-1|TRBJ2-1|.|.|14
TGCAGCGTTTCCAGGGGGGGGTTCTACAATGAGCAGTTCTTC
CSVSRGGFYNEQFF
>TRBV2|TRBJ2-7|TRBD1|.|14
TGTGCCAGCTACTTGGGGGACAGGGCCTACGAGCAGTACTTC
CASYLGDRAYEQYF
>TRBV20-1|TRBJ2-7|TRBD2|.|15
TGCAGTGCTAGACGGCTAGCGGGCCTTTCCTACGAGCAGTACTTC
CSARRLAGLSYEQYF
>TRBV14|TRBJ2-5|.|.|17
TGTGCCAGCAGCCGTCCGCGGGTTGGGGGAAAGCAAGAGACCCAGTACTTC
CASSRPRVGGKQETQYF
>TRBV19|TRBJ2-1|TRBD1|.|15
TGTGCCAGTAGTCCCAACAGGGGGCCCCACAATGAGCAGTTCTTC
CASSPNRGPHNEQFF
>TRBV18|TRBJ1-1|TRBD1|.|15
TGTGCCAGCTCACAAAACCAAGACAGGGCCCTTGAAGCTTTCTTT
CASSQNQDRALEAFF
>TRBV11-1|TRBJ2-1|TRBD1|.|15
TGTGCCAGCAGCTACTCCGGGACAGACTACAATGAGCAGTTCTTC
CASSYSGTDYNEQFF
>TRBV27|TRBJ2-1|.|.|14
TGTGCCAGCAGTTTTTCGAGGGAAACTAATGAGCAGTTCTTC
CASSFSRETNEQFF
>TRBV7-9|TRBJ2-7|.|.|14
TGTGCCAGCAGCTTAGTGGGGTGGATGGACGAGCAGTACTTC
CASSLVGWMDEQYF
>TRBV28|TRBJ2-7|TRBD2|.|14
TGTGCCAGCACTGTAGCGGGGAGCTCCTACGAGCAGTACTTC
CASTVAGSSYEQYF
>TRBV10-3|TRBJ2-3|.|.|12
TGTGCCATCAGTGACGGCACAGATACGCAGTATTTT
CAISDGTDTQYF
>TRBV10-3|TRBJ2-1|.|.|14
TGTGCCATCGCAAATCAGTATAACTACAATGAGCAGTTCTTC
CAIANQYNYNEQFF